The next 15 T cell receptor beta chains were all read from a single sample in a study of T cells in Graves' hyperthyroidism and ophthalmopathy. From RNA transcripts, TCR beta CDR3 regions were amplified. Primed by the HTBI set, a first-round RT-PCR was run on the TCR CDR3. TCRdb fed the multiplex PCR reads into MiXCR, producing one record per CDR3 protein. The sample records 490,000 or so distinct CDR3 sequences, nearly 20% being singletons. Sequencing used blood. The source of these receptors is a man aged 40-49 years with Graves' ophthalmopathy.

This clonotype was seen repeatedly, ten times or more. The chain has TRBV27 and TRBJ2-7; tentatively, D is TRBD2 (6 bases). CDR3 size: 11 residues. The germline V gene has CDR1 MNHEY and CDR2 SMNVEV (reference sequence). V lost 7 bases and J lost 7, with 11 bases in between. CDR3 in amino acids: CASKAAGEQYF. DNA of the CDR3: TGTGCCAGCAAAGCGGCGGGGGAGCAGTACTTC.

This clonotype was picked up many times. J is TRBJ2-3 and V is TRBV12-3 or TRBV12-4; 11 bases line up with TRBD2. The junction had 26 bases not matched to a gene; V was cut back by 5 bases and J by 1 base. This CDR3 is 23 amino acids long. The DNA for the CDR3 is TGTGCCAGCAGTCGATTGTTTGTTAGCGGGGGGGCCATCGGGTCTAGACGCACAGATACGCAGTATTTT. It encodes CASSRLFVSGGAIGSRRTDTQYF.

This clonotype was observed a handful of times. One junction end does not reproduce the germline sequence, and a read error may be involved. V is TRBV7-8 and J is TRBJ2-2; the D is unclear. Germline lookup yields CDR1 SGHVS and CDR2 FQNEAQ. CDR3 size: 12 residues. Here the CDR3 DNA reads TGCGCCAGCAGCCCCGCTGGCGGGGAGCTGTTTTTT. Translation: CASSPAGGELFF.

The rearrangement joins TRBV11-2 to TRBJ2-7, with 12 bases aligning to TRBD1. J lost 5 bases, V lost 9 bases, and 2 bases had no gene match. The CDR3 has 12 amino acids. The germline V gene has CDR1 SGHAT and CDR2 FQNNGV. CDR3: CASGTGGDEQYF. DNA of the CDR3: TGTGCCAGTGGGACAGGGGGCGACGAGCAGTACTTC.

V and J are TRBV27 and TRBJ2-4; a possible D gene is TRBD2 (5 bases). CDR3 length: 14 residues. Germline CDR1 MNHEY, CDR2 SMNVEV (reference sequence). V was trimmed by 5 bases and J by 4 bases, leaving 12 bases between them. CDR3: CASSKRRGKNIQYF. For the CDR3, the DNA is TGTGCCAGCAGTAAACGTCGGGGAAAAAACATTCAGTACTTC.

This clonotype was counted a few times. J is TRBJ1-5 and V is TRBV20-1, with D possibly TRBD1 on 6 matching bases. CDR3 length equals 15 residues. Trimming stripped 1 base from V and 6 bases from J, with 16 bases between. Per the germline V gene, CDR1 is DFQATT and CDR2 is SNEGSKA (reference sequence). CDR3 coding DNA: TGCAGTGCTAGAGTAGGGGGGGGCAAGGGTCAGCCCCAGCATTTT. This encodes CSARVGGGKGQPQHF.

This clonotype was detected a few times. The rearrangement uses TRBV5-1 and TRBJ2-3; tentative D call: TRBD1 (6 bases). Germline CDR1 reads SGHRS; CDR2 reads YFSETQ. The germline V and J ends were trimmed by 5 bases and 0 bases, with 16 bases remaining between them. The CDR3 is 16 residues long. CDR3 sequence: CASRSGTRTSTDTQYF. The CDR3 DNA reads as TGCGCCAGCAGATCCGGGACAAGAACTAGCACAGATACGCAGTATTTT.

This clonotype was seen many times. This chain connects TRBV5-1 to TRBJ2-1, with 7 bases fitting TRBD2. The CDR3 totals 12 residues. CDR1 SGHRS and CDR2 YFSETQ come from the germline V gene. V trimming: 1 base; J trimming: 9 bases; junction bases outside the gene matches: 1. CDR3 in DNA: TGCGCCAGCAGCTTGACTAGCGTTGAGCAGTTCTTC. It encodes CASSLTSVEQFF.

This clonotype occurred a few times. The chain combines TRBV4-1 with TRBJ2-5; TRBD1 agrees at 8 bases. There are 15 residues in the CDR3. Germline V gene lookup returns CDR1 MGHRA and CDR2 YSYEKL. V shed 4 bases and J 5 bases; nucleotides not matched to a gene: 9. In DNA, the CDR3 is TGCGCCAGCAGCCGTGGACAGGGATTCGTGGAGACCCAGTACTTC. It is translated as CASSRGQGFVETQYF.

This clonotype came up many times. This CDR3 reads CASSDFLGQNSPLHF. Written as DNA, the CDR3 is TGTGCCAGCAGTGATTTTTTGGGACAGAATTCACCCCTCCACTTT. V usage is TRBV2 and J usage is TRBJ1-6; 7 bases fit TRBD1. V lost 3 bases and J lost 7; bases outside the gene matches: 6. CDR3 length: 15 amino acids. The germline gives CDR1 SNHLY, CDR2 FYNNEI.

The chain carries TRBV7-9 and TRBJ2-7, with D unresolved. CDR3 length equals 13 residues. V lost 1 base and J lost 4, with 8 bases in between. In germline, CDR1 is SEHNR, CDR2 FQNEAQ (reference sequence). This CDR3 is CASSLGAMYEQYF. The CDR3 coding sequence is TGTGCCAGCAGCTTAGGGGCCATGTACGAGCAGTACTTC.

This clonotype was observed many times. The rearrangement uses TRBV30 and TRBJ1-1; D not certain. Germline V gene sequence: CDR1 GTSNPN, CDR2 SVGIG (reference sequence). V was pared by 2 bases and J by 4 bases, with 11 bases between. The CDR3 covers 13 residues. The CDR3 DNA follows: TGTGCCTGGAGTTCATCAGGATTCACTGAAGCTTTCTTT. Amino acid sequence: CAWSSSGFTEAFF. The full variable domain, completed using reference TRBV30 and TRBJ1-1, is SQTIHQWPATLVQPVGSPLSLECTVEGTSNPNLYWYRQAAGRGLQLLFYSVGIGQISSEVPQNLSASRPQDRQFILSSKKLLLSDSGFYLCAWSSSGFTEAFFGQGTRLTVV.

The sample holds a few counts of this clonotype. The chain joins TRBV28 to TRBJ1-4; a weak D match, TRBD1 (5 bases). The CDR3 length is 15 residues. Trimming cost V 5 bases and J 4 bases, with 14 bases left between them. The germline V gene encodes CDR1 MDHEN and CDR2 SYDVKM. CDR3 sequence (DNA): TGTGCCAGCAGTCTTCCCGGGGCAGTTAATGAAAAACTGTTTTTT. It translates to CASSLPGAVNEKLFF.

This rearrangement joins TRBV9 to TRBJ1-2, with 9 bases identical to TRBD1. This CDR3 has 15 residues. V gave up 3 bases and J gave up 2 bases; unmatched junction bases: 5. From germline, CDR1 is SGDLS and CDR2 YYNGEE. The CDR3 nucleotides are TGTGCCAGCAGCGCACAGGGGGCGGAAAACTATGGCTACACCTTC. Its protein is CASSAQGAENYGYTF.

This clonotype was detected only a few times. V is TRBV27 and J is TRBJ2-5; D unclear. Germline V gives CDR1 MNHEY, CDR2 SMNVEV (reference sequence). The CDR3 has 12 amino acids. V lost 7 bases and J lost 0, with 6 bases in between. CDR3 bases: TGTGCCAGCACTGACAACCAAGAGACCCAGTACTTC. This encodes CASTDNQETQYF.